These 25 T cell receptor beta chains came from one sample sequenced in a study of T cells in tuberculosis. Assay used: immunoSEQ multiplex PCR; TCRdb lists only in-frame clones, some missing. This table has about 30,000 clones, 95% to 96% appearing once. The sample comprised PBMCs. The receptors were gathered from a donor aged 10 to 29 with latent tuberculosis or without tuberculosis infection.

In nucleotides, the CDR3 is TGTGCCATCAAGGGGACAGGAATACACGAGCAGTACTTC. Translating it yields CAIKGTGIHEQYF. V and J are TRBV10-3 and TRBJ2-7, with 8 bases aligning to TRBD1. CDR1 and CDR2 from the germline V gene are ENHRY and SYGVKD. CDR3 length: 13 amino acids. The ends lost 7 bases at V and 5 bases at J; junction bases unmatched: 7.

V usage is TRBV7-2 and J usage is TRBJ2-7; 7 positions agree with TRBD1. V was pared by 1 base and J by 6 bases, with 3 bases of the junction left unmatched. This CDR3 spans 13 amino acids. Germline V gene lookup returns CDR1 SGHTA and CDR2 FQGNSA. The CDR3 region is CASSLGRGSEQYF. The CDR3 bases are TGTGCCAGCAGCTTAGGCAGGGGGAGCGAGCAGTACTTC.

This clone came up a few times. The chain has TRBV5-4 and TRBJ1-4; 8 bases are shared with TRBD1. The CDR3 has 14 amino acids. V lost 1 base to trimming and J lost 8 bases; unmatched junction nucleotides: 4. Germline loops: CDR1 SGHNT, CDR2 YYREEE (reference sequence). CDR3 region: CASSLQGAAEKLFF. The DNA of the CDR3 is TGTGCCAGCAGCTTGCAGGGGGCGGCGGAAAAACTGTTTTTT.

This sequence joins TRBV30 and TRBJ1-2, with TRBD1 as a possible D gene (5 bases). V dropped 8 bases and J dropped 0 bases, with 16 bases sitting between them. This CDR3 region has 14 residues. In germline, CDR1 is GTSNPN, CDR2 SVGIG (reference sequence). CDR3 bases: TGTGCCCCTCAGGCGGGGACCTCTAACTATGGCTACACCTTC. This encodes CAPQAGTSNYGYTF. Full variable domain (remainder filled in from reference TRBV30 and TRBJ1-2): SQTIHQWPATLVQPVGSPLSLECTVEGTSNPNLYWYRQAAGRGLQLLFYSVGIGQISSEVPQNLSASRPQDRQFILSSKKLLLSDSGFYLCAPQAGTSNYGYTFGSGTRLTVV.

This chain connects TRBV6-5 to TRBJ2-6; 9 nucleotides match TRBD1. The CDR3 has 15 amino acids. V was pared by 7 bases and J by 2 bases, with 3 bases of the junction left unmatched. The V gene's germline CDR1 is MNHEY and CDR2 SVGAGI. CDR3 coding DNA: TGTGCCAGCACCGGGACAGGGACTGGGGCCAACGTCCTGACTTTC. It is translated as CASTGTGTGANVLTF.

The chain has TRBV29-1 and TRBJ2-1, with 9 bases aligning to TRBD1. The CDR3 sequence is 14 residues long. Trimming cost V 8 bases and J 4 bases; bases outside gene matches: 9. Germline V gene lookup returns CDR1 SQVTM and CDR2 ANQGSEA. The CDR3: CSLMTGQGYNEQFF. The DNA of the CDR3 is TGCAGCCTTATGACGGGACAGGGATACAATGAGCAGTTCTTC.

The chain employs TRBV30 and TRBJ2-1; D remains ambiguous. The V end lost 1 base, the J end lost 6 bases, and 19 bases lay between the germline ends. Germline loops: CDR1 GTSNPN, CDR2 SVGIG (reference sequence). The CDR3 length is 16 residues. The CDR3 region is CAWSARTRSRGNEQFF. The CDR3 DNA follows: TGTGCCTGGAGTGCAAGAACAAGGAGTCGAGGCAATGAGCAGTTCTTC.

The chain uses TRBV15 and TRBJ2-3; D gene ambiguous. The CDR3 spans 13 residues. Per the germline V gene, CDR1 is LNHNV and CDR2 is YYDKDF (reference sequence). V was clipped by 0 bases and J by 4 bases, with 5 bases between them. The CDR3 loop reads CATSRDIPDTQYF. Written as DNA, the CDR3 is TGTGCCACCAGCAGAGATATCCCAGATACGCAGTATTTT.

The V and J genes are TRBV18 and TRBJ2-6; TRBD1 matches at 8 bases. The CDR3 spans 17 residues. The trim removed 2 bases at V and 1 base at J, leaving 4 bases unmatched. CDR1 KGHSH and CDR2 LQKENI come from the germline V gene. The CDR3 nucleotides are TGTGCCAGCTCACCAAGGACAGGGCGATCTGGGGCCAACGTCCTGACTTTC. This encodes CASSPRTGRSGANVLTF.

The chain joins TRBV11-3 to TRBJ2-1; tentative D call: TRBD1 (5 bases). This CDR3 spans 14 amino acids. CDR1 is SGHNT and CDR2 is YENEEA in the germline V gene. The V and J ends lost 5 bases and 5 bases respectively, with 13 bases between them. The CDR3 bases are TGTGCCAGCAGCCCGACAGTTCGGAACAATGAGCAGTTCTTC. This gives the protein CASSPTVRNNEQFF. Supplemented by reference TRBV11-3 and TRBJ2-1, the full variable domain reads EAGVVQSPRYKIIEKKQPVAFWCNPISGHNTLYWYLQNLGQGPELLIRYENEEAVDDSQLPKDRFSAERLKGVDSTLKIQPAELGDSAVYLCASSPTVRNNEQFFGPGTRLTVL.

V gene TRBV6-5 combines with J gene TRBJ2-2; D may be TRBD1 (6 bases). This CDR3 region has 13 residues. The V and J ends lost 2 bases and 6 bases respectively, with 7 bases between them. Germline V gene data show CDR1 as MNHEY and CDR2 as SVGAGI. CDR3 protein: CASSYRTAGELFF. CDR3 DNA: TGTGCCAGCAGTTACCGGACAGCCGGGGAGCTGTTTTTT.

The chain recombines TRBV28 with TRBJ1-1; D is perhaps TRBD1 (6 bases). Germline assignment: CDR1 MDHEN and CDR2 SYDVKM. V lost 5 bases and J lost 1, with 8 bases in between. The CDR3 length is 13 residues. For the CDR3, the DNA is TGTGCCAGCAGTGAGGGGGAGAACACTGAAGCTTTCTTT. Translation gives CASSEGENTEAFF.

The chain has TRBV7-8 and TRBJ2-6; 11 bases are a match to TRBD2. Losses at the gene ends were 5 bases for V and 4 bases for J; bases not matched to a gene: 16. The CDR3 contains 20 residues. Germline loops: CDR1 SGHVS, CDR2 FQNEAQ. The CDR3 loop reads CASSPGLLAGGALGANVLTF. CDR3 in DNA: TGTGCCAGCAGCCCAGGCCTTCTAGCGGGGGGCGCCCTCGGGGCCAACGTCCTGACTTTC.

The V gene is TRBV19, the J gene TRBJ1-1; D might be TRBD1 (6 bases). The CDR3 sequence is 19 residues long. Trimming removed 0 bases at V and 1 base at J, with 21 bases between. Germline CDR1 reads LNHDA; CDR2 reads SQIVND (reference sequence). CDR3 DNA sequence: TGTGCCAGTAGTATAGATACTGTGTGGGACACACAGAGGAACACTGAAGCTTTCTTT. Protein: CASSIDTVWDTQRNTEAFF.

V is TRBV5-8 and J is TRBJ1-3; D remains unclear. The germline gives CDR1 SGHTS, CDR2 YDEGEE. V lost 0 bases and J 8 bases, leaving 9 bases between the germline ends. The CDR3 spans 13 residues. CDR3: CASSLGEGYTIYF. As DNA, the CDR3 is TGTGCCAGCAGCTTGGGGGAGGGATACACCATATATTTT. Using reference TRBV5-8 and TRBJ1-3 for the parts outside the CDR3, the full variable domain is EAGVTQSPTHLIKTRGQQATLRCSPISGHTSVYWYQQALGLGLQFLLWYDEGEERNRGNFPPRFSGRQFPNYSSELNVNALELEDSALYLCASSLGEGYTIYFGEGSWLTVV.

This clone was observed once. The chain recombines TRBV5-1 with TRBJ1-1; 7 bases are a match to TRBD1. This CDR3 region has 15 residues. J gave up 1 base and V 0 bases, and 3 bases lay outside the gene matches. Germline V gene data show CDR1 as SGHRS and CDR2 as YFSETQ. The CDR3 protein is CASSLVPGGNTEAFF. The CDR3 DNA is TGCGCCAGCAGCTTGGTGCCAGGGGGGAACACTGAAGCTTTCTTT.

The gene calls are TRBV11-2 and TRBJ1-2; 11 bases are a match to TRBD1. CDR1 and CDR2 from the germline V gene are SGHAT and FQNNGV. J lost 4 bases, V lost 5 bases, and 6 bases had no gene match. The CDR3 loop spans 15 amino acids. CDR3 in amino acids: CASSPGTGGFYGYTF. CDR3 in DNA: TGTGCCAGCAGCCCGGGGACAGGGGGATTCTATGGCTACACCTTC. The whole variable domain, remainder taken from reference TRBV11-2 and TRBJ1-2, is EAGVAQSPRYKIIEKRQSVAFWCNPISGHATLYWYQQILGQGPKLLIQFQNNGVVDDSQLPKDRFSAERLKGVDSTLKIQPAKLEDSAVYLCASSPGTGGFYGYTFGSGTRLTVV.

V is TRBV6-1 and J is TRBJ2-3; D is unclear. Between the trimmed V and J ends, which lost 1 base and 2 bases, there was a span of 13 bases. This CDR3 has 16 amino acids. The germline CDR1 and CDR2 sequences are MNHNS and SASEGT. The CDR3, as DNA: TGTGCCAGCAGTGAAGAAGCACTATCTTTCACAGATACGCAGTATTTT. This codes for CASSEEALSFTDTQYF.

J is TRBJ2-1 and V is TRBV2; D remains unclear. CDR1 and CDR2 from the germline V gene are SNHLY and FYNNEI. Trimming shortened V by 4 bases and J by 5 bases, and 6 bases separated the two germline ends. This CDR3 has 12 residues. DNA of the CDR3: TGTGCCAGCAGTGGAGGCCACAATGAGCAGTTCTTC. This translates into CASSGGHNEQFF.

The count of this clone is one. Here the CDR3 DNA reads TGTGCCACCAGCAGACCTCTTATAAGCGGGAGATCGGTGTTCTTC. Residues: CATSRPLISGRSVFF. The chain links TRBV15 to TRBJ2-1; 8 nucleotides line up with TRBD2. The V and J ends lost 2 bases and 15 bases, in that order; junction bases with no gene match: 15. CDR3 size: 15 residues. Germline assignment: CDR1 LNHNV and CDR2 YYDKDF (reference sequence).

DNA for the CDR3: TGCAGCGTTGTCGGAGACAGGGACGAGCAGTACTTC. This encodes CSVVGDRDEQYF. The chain combines TRBV29-1 with TRBJ2-5; 7 nucleotides agree with TRBD1. Judging by the DNA end, TRBJ2-7 fits better; the J call may be wrong. The CDR3 contains 12 residues. Germline V gene lookup returns CDR1 SQVTM and CDR2 ANQGSEA.

This rearrangement joins TRBV9 to TRBJ2-6, with 9 bases aligning to TRBD2. The V gene end was trimmed by 3 bases and the J gene end by 0 bases; junction bases not matched to a gene: 10. The CDR3 spans 19 residues. Germline values: CDR1 SGDLS, CDR2 YYNGEE. The CDR3 nucleotides are TGTGCCAGCAGCGGAAAGTGGCTAGCGGGGAGCTCTGGGGCCAACGTCCTGACTTTC. As protein: CASSGKWLAGSSGANVLTF.

The gene calls are TRBV7-9 and TRBJ2-3, with 8 bases matching TRBD2. V trimming: 7 bases; J trimming: 10 bases; junction bases outside the gene matches: 10. The germline V gene has CDR1 SEHNR and CDR2 FQNEAQ (reference sequence). This CDR3 comprises 13 residues. Here the CDR3 reads CASTRVAGTAQYF. CDR3 nucleotides: TGTGCCAGCACTAGGGTAGCGGGGACCGCGCAGTATTTT.

J is TRBJ1-1 and V is TRBV27; tentatively, D is TRBD1 (6 bases). The length of the CDR3 is 14 residues. Trimming stripped 2 bases from V and 7 bases from J, with 14 bases between. Germline values: CDR1 MNHEY, CDR2 SMNVEV (reference sequence). CDR3 bases: TGTGCCAGCAGTTTAGTTGGGGGCGCAGGTGAAGCTTTCTTT. It specifies CASSLVGGAGEAFF.

CDR3 in amino acids: CASSLGYPRAGDSYNEQFF. The CDR3 nucleotides are TGTGCCAGCAGCTTAGGCTATCCTCGAGCGGGAGATTCCTACAATGAGCAGTTCTTC. The chain employs TRBV11-2 and TRBJ2-1, with TRBD2 matching 8 bases. The CDR3 sequence is 19 residues long. Germline lookup yields CDR1 SGHAT and CDR2 FQNNGV. Trimming cost V 1 base and J 1 base; bases outside gene matches: 12.